A single sample gave rise to the 27 T cell receptor beta chains below, sequenced in a study of CD8+CD57+ T cells in acquired aplastic anemia. The template used for profiling TCR beta VDJ and CDR3 was genomic DNA. TCRdb re-called the reads with MiXCR, one entry per CDR3 protein. The repertoire holds just over 400,000 distinct CDR3 sequences, with under 80% as singletons. Sample: sorted CD4+, CD8+, or CD8+CD57+ T cells (not recorded which) from PBMCs. The receptors here all came from a human donor in good health, serving as a control.

In its sample, this clonotype was seen many times. This chain links TRBV6-5 with TRBJ2-7; 8 bases match TRBD1. This CDR3 comprises 16 residues. Looked up from germline, CDR1 is MNHEY and CDR2 is SVGAGI. V trimming: 2 bases; J trimming: 5 bases; junction bases outside the gene matches: 11. The CDR3 DNA reads TGTGCCAGCAGTTACCTGCGGAGGACAGGGAGGAACGAGCAGTACTTC. Translating gives CASSYLRRTGRNEQYF.

V and J are TRBV6-1 and TRBJ1-1, with D possibly being TRBD1 (5 bases). The CDR3 has 16 residues. From germline, CDR1 is MNHNS and CDR2 SASEGT. The V and J ends lost 3 bases and 0 bases respectively, with 14 bases between them. The CDR3 coding sequence is TGTGCCAGCAGTGACCAGGGAATGGGCATGAACACTGAAGCTTTCTTT. Translating gives CASSDQGMGMNTEAFF.

This chain connects TRBV5-4 to TRBJ2-1, with D hard to call. V lost 0 bases, J lost 3 bases, and 10 bases lay in between. CDR3 length equals 15 residues. The germline V gene encodes CDR1 SGHNT and CDR2 YYREEE (reference sequence). CDR3 protein: CASSLAPPYYNEQFF. CDR3 coding DNA: TGTGCCAGCAGCTTGGCACCCCCCTACTACAATGAGCAGTTCTTC.

This clonotype was seen ten or more times. The chain carries TRBV12-3 or TRBV12-4 and TRBJ2-5; D is uncertain. V lost 3 bases, J lost 5 bases, and 10 bases lay in between. This CDR3 is built from 13 residues. The CDR3: CASSLLLLETQYF. The CDR3, as DNA: TGTGCCAGCAGTTTGTTACTATTGGAGACCCAGTACTTC.

Worth noting for this clonotype: Since no conserved phenylalanine or tryptophan closes the CDR3, a read error is the likely cause. Because the CDR3's place on the DNA is in doubt, the DNA is left out and the CDR3 is given as listed by TCRdb. The chain recombines TRBV2 with TRBJ2-2; the D call in the table, TRBD1, was not verified against the DNA. CDR1 is SNHLY and CDR2 is FYNNEI in the germline V gene. The CDR3 length is 15 residues, termini included. CDR3 loop: CASSTRGGGDRLLGP.

Many counts were recorded for this clonotype. As DNA, the CDR3 is TGTGCCAGCAGTTACCCGGACGGGAACACTGAAGCTTTCTTT. Protein product: CASSYPDGNTEAFF. This sequence joins TRBV6-2 or TRBV6-3 and TRBJ1-1; D remains unclear. Germline V CDR1 and CDR2: MNHEY, SVGEGT. CDR3 length: 14 amino acids. V was clipped by 2 bases and J by 1 base, with 8 bases between them.

This clonotype is a singleton in its sample. The chain combines TRBV19 with TRBJ1-1, with D perhaps TRBD1 (6 bases). Per the germline V gene, CDR1 is LNHDA and CDR2 is SQIVND (reference sequence). The CDR3 has 13 amino acids. V lost 6 bases and J lost 11, with 19 bases in between. The CDR3 protein is CASRKGGTAAAFF. CDR3 DNA sequence: TGTGCCAGTAGAAAGGGGGGGACGGCTGCTGCTTTCTTT.

The V gene is TRBV29-1, the J gene TRBJ1-2; D unclear. Germline V gene sequence: CDR1 SQVTM, CDR2 ANQGSEA. Trimming took 3 bases from V and 1 from J, leaving 6 bases between them. The CDR3 spans 12 residues. CDR3 coding DNA: TGCAGCGTTGACGGATTTAACTATGGCTACACCTTC. Translating gives CSVDGFNYGYTF.

V and J are TRBV24-1 and TRBJ1-6; the D gene is possibly TRBD1 (6 bases). Near its end, the DNA agrees better with TRBJ1-2, so the J call may be wrong. The CDR3 has 14 residues. CDR1 is KGHDR, CDR2 SFDVKD, per germline. Here the CDR3 DNA reads TGTGCCACCAGTGACCCTGACAGGTTATGCGGCTACACCTTC. Amino acid sequence: CATSDPDRLCGYTF.

About this clonotype itself: It may be a read error: a sequence one base away is much more abundant. J is TRBJ2-3 and V is TRBV7-2; 7 nucleotides align to TRBD1. The tail of the sequence fits TRBJ1-5 better, so the J call may be wrong. This CDR3 comprises 16 residues. Germline-derived CDR1 and CDR2 are SGHTA and FQGNSA. This CDR3 reads CASSPGLQGGTDTQHF. DNA of the CDR3: TGTGCCAGCAGCCCAGGACTCCAAGGGGGCACAGATACGCAGCATTTT.

CDR3 residues: CASSKGLVYGYTF. DNA for the CDR3: TGTGCCAGCAGCAAGGGACTAGTATATGGCTACACCTTC. The chain uses TRBV5-6 and TRBJ1-2; D possibly corresponds to TRBD1 (5 bases). The CDR3 is 13 residues long. Looked up from germline, CDR1 is SGHDT and CDR2 is YYEEEE. V was trimmed by 4 bases and J by 5 bases, leaving 12 bases between them.

This clonotype was counted a few times. The junction departs from the called germline gene at one end, perhaps through a read error. Here the CDR3 reads CAISESGGVAGGTSTDTQYF. The CDR3 DNA follows: TGTGCCATCAGTGAGTCAGGTGGGGTAGCGGGGGGCACTAGCACAGATACGCAGTATTTT. The chain has TRBV10-1 and TRBJ2-3, with 10 bases identical to TRBD2. The CDR3 has 20 residues. CDR1 WNHNN and CDR2 SYGVQD come from the germline V gene (reference sequence).

About this clonotype itself: A much larger clone lies one base from this, so it may be a read error. The rearrangement joins TRBV12-3 or TRBV12-4 to TRBJ2-6; D may be TRBD1 or TRBD2 (5 bases each). This CDR3 is built from 16 residues. The CDR3: CASRWDRDSGADVLTF. The DNA of the CDR3 is TGTGCCAGCAGATGGGACCGAGACTCTGGGGCCGACGTCCTGACTTTC.

With respect to this clonotype: Relative to the germline gene, one junction end is altered; a read error may explain this. The gene calls are TRBV19 and TRBJ2-5; D unresolved. Germline V gives CDR1 LNHDA, CDR2 SQIVND (reference sequence). The CDR3 runs to 13 residues. CDR3 residues: CASSIDRRNTQYF. CDR3 bases: TGTGCCAGTAGTATAGACAGGAGAAATACGCAGTACTTT.

CDR3 residues: CASSAQGRANYGYF. CDR3 DNA sequence: TGTGCCAGCAGCGCTCAGGGGAGGGCTAACTATGGCTACTTC. The chain carries TRBV9 and TRBJ2-7; D is possibly TRBD2 (7 bases). Germline-derived CDR1 and CDR2 are SGDLS and YYNGEE. The CDR3 is made up of 14 amino acids. V lost 3 bases and J 13 bases, leaving 23 bases between the germline ends. The whole variable domain, remainder taken from reference TRBV9 and TRBJ2-7, is DSGVTQTPKHLITATGQRVTLRCSPRSGDLSVYWYQQSLDQGLQFLIQYYNGEERAKGNILERFSAQQFPDLHSELNLSSLELGDSALYFCASSAQGRANYGYFGPGTRLTVT.

On this clonotype: Germline is not matched at one junction end, which may reflect a read error. The chain recombines TRBV15 with TRBJ2-1, with D possibly matching TRBD2 (5 bases). Germline CDR1 reads LNHNV; CDR2 reads YYDKDF (reference sequence). The CDR3 is 14 amino acids. The CDR3 DNA sequence: TGTGCCAGCAGCAGCGGCGGGTGGGTGAATGAGCAGTTCTTC. As protein: CASSSGGWVNEQFF. The full variable domain, with the rest looked up from reference TRBV15 and TRBJ2-1, is DAMVIQNPRYQVTQFGKPVTLSCSQTLNHNVMYWYQQKSSQAPKLLFHYYDKDFNNEADTPDNFQSRRPNTSFCFLDIRSPGLGDTAMYLCASSSGGWVNEQFFGPGTRLTVL.

This clonotype was counted a single time. The rearrangement links TRBV7-9 to TRBJ1-2; no clear D gene. The germline V gene encodes CDR1 SEHNR and CDR2 FQNEAQ (reference sequence). CDR3 length equals 17 residues. The V end lost 5 bases, the J end lost 7 bases, and 26 bases lay between the germline ends. The DNA of the CDR3 is TGTGCCAGCAGCCTGAGACTAGCGGCTTTTGCGAGCAGTGGCTACACCTTC. Translated: CASSLRLAAFASSGYTF.

This clonotype occurred many times. The chain combines TRBV20-1 with TRBJ2-1; 10 positions agree with TRBD2. Trimming removed 1 base from V and 12 bases from J; junction bases left unmatched: 12. CDR1 and CDR2 from the germline V gene are DFQATT and SNEGSKA (reference sequence). The CDR3 runs 15 residues. The CDR3 spells CSARATGTSERRQFF. The CDR3 bases are TGCAGTGCTAGAGCGACCGGGACTAGCGAGCGGAGGCAGTTCTTC.

This clonotype appeared many times. This rearrangement joins TRBV27 to TRBJ2-7; 9 nucleotides align to TRBD1. From germline, CDR1 is MNHEY and CDR2 SMNVEV (reference sequence). Unmatched junction bases numbered 6, after V lost 5 bases and J lost 1 base. The CDR3 spans 15 residues. The CDR3 sequence is CASSPGQGSSYEQYF. Here the CDR3 DNA reads TGTGCCAGCAGTCCCGGACAGGGGAGTTCCTACGAGCAGTACTTC.

V and J are TRBV20-1 and TRBJ2-7; D is perhaps TRBD2 (5 bases). Trimming removed 6 bases at V and 11 bases at J, with 20 bases between. Per the germline V gene, CDR1 is DFQATT and CDR2 is SNEGSKA (reference sequence). The CDR3 is 12 residues long. CDR3 nucleotides: TGCAGTGCCCCCGAGAGCGGCAAAGTGAAGTACTTC. This encodes CSAPESGKVKYF.

This clonotype came up many times. The J gene is TRBJ1-2, the V gene TRBV30, with a possible D match to TRBD1 (6 bases). Germline V gene data show CDR1 as GTSNPN and CDR2 as SVGIG (reference sequence). V was clipped by 1 base and J by 5 bases, with 17 bases between them. This CDR3 comprises 15 residues. In DNA, the CDR3 is TGTGCCTGGAGTGGGGGGGCAGGGAAGGGGTATGGCTACACCTTC. Its translation: CAWSGGAGKGYGYTF.

V gene TRBV9 combines with J gene TRBJ1-3, with 8 positions matching TRBD1. Per germline, CDR1 SGDLS and CDR2 YYNGEE. V trimming: 0 bases; J trimming: 4 bases; junction bases outside the gene matches: 3. The CDR3 consists of 15 residues. The CDR3 DNA follows: TGTGCCAGCAGCGTAGCGAGGACAGGGGGAAACACCATATATTTT. It is translated as CASSVARTGGNTIYF.

As concerns this clonotype: At one boundary the junction diverges from the germline segment, which might be a read error. The rearrangement uses TRBV9 and TRBJ1-1; D is possibly TRBD1 (6 bases). The CDR3 is made up of 14 amino acids. Germline values: CDR1 SGDLS, CDR2 YYNGEE. In DNA form, the CDR3 reads TGTGCCAGCAGCGTAGCAACAGGGAACACTAAAGCTTTCTTT. Residues: CASSVATGNTKAFF.

This clonotype appeared once. This chain uses TRBV12-3 or TRBV12-4 with TRBJ1-2, with unresolved D. Trimming stripped 3 bases from V and 8 bases from J, with 10 bases between. CDR3 length: 12 amino acids. The CDR3 region is CASSFSLQGYTF. The CDR3 DNA sequence: TGTGCCAGCAGTTTTAGTCTACAAGGCTACACCTTC.

CDR3 nucleotide sequence: TGTGCCACCGGGGGGGACACCGGGGAGCTGTTTTTT. As protein: CATGGDTGELFF. This sequence joins TRBV15 and TRBJ2-2, with TRBD2 matching 7 bases. In germline, CDR1 is LNHNV, CDR2 YYDKDF (reference sequence). Trimming removed 8 bases from V and 3 bases from J; junction bases left unmatched: 0. This CDR3 is built from 12 residues.

This clonotype has just a few counts. The final CDR3 position lacks the conserved phenylalanine or tryptophan, pointing to a likely read error. The DNA is omitted, as the CDR3 cannot be located on it reliably, and the CDR3 follows TCRdb's listing. The chain is built from TRBV7-3 and TRBJ2-7; the D call of TRBD1 is as the table states it, not checked on the DNA. Counting both end residues, the CDR3 totals 13 amino acids. Germline V gives CDR1 SGHTA, CDR2 FQGTGA. The CDR3 region is CASSLTGQVDEQY.

This clonotype was detected a few times. The chain joins TRBV5-1 to TRBJ2-7; 10 positions agree with TRBD1. The germline V gene has CDR1 SGHRS and CDR2 YFSETQ. CDR3 length equals 15 residues. The junction had 2 bases not matched to a gene; V was cut back by 0 bases and J by 2 bases. CDR3 in DNA: TGCGCCAGCAGCTTGGGACAGGGGGCCACCTACGAGCAGTACTTC. Amino acid sequence: CASSLGQGATYEQYF.